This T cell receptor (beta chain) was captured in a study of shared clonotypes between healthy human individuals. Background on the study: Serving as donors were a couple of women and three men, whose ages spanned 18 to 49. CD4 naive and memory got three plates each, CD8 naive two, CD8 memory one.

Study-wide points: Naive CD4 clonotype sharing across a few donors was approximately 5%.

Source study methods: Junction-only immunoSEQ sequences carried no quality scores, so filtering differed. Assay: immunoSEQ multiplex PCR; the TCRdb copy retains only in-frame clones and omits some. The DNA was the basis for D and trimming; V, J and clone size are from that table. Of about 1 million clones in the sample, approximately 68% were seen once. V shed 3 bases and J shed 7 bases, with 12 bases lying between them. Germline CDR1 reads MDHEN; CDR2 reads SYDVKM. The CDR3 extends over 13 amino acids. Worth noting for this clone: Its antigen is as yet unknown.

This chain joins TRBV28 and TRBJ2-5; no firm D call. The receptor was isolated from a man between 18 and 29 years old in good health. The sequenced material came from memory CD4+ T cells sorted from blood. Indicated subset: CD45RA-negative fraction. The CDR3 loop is CASSLDPPGTQYF. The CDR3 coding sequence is TGTGCCAGCAGTTTGGACCCGCCCGGGACCCAGTACTTC.